The rows below give T cell receptor beta chains drawn from one sample of a study of technical replicates of blood from four donors. Generated by immunoSEQ multiplex PCR, the TCRdb table keeps only in-frame clones and is missing some. The table shows 75,000 to 100,000 clones, with roughly 94% occurring only once. Sequencing was performed on T cells isolated from PBMCs. All receptors derive from a human donor in good health. CDR3s include the opening cysteine and the closing phenylalanine or tryptophan. The order of the fields is V gene, D gene, J gene, clone size, CDR3 DNA, CDR3 protein. D genes are given only for firm matches. Clone size is given for some rows only: seen once, a few or many times, or a class if the clone is expanded.

>TRBV4-2|-|TRBJ1-1|-
TGTGCCAGCAGCCAAGTGGGGGGGATGAACACTGAAGCTTTCTTT
CASSQVGGMNTEAFF
>TRBV5-1|-|TRBJ2-7|-
TGCGCCAGCAGCTTGGCGGGGTCCCCCTACGAGCAGTACTTC
CASSLAGSPYEQYF
>TRBV4-1|TRBD2|TRBJ2-1|few
TGCGCCAGCAGCCAAGGCGGGAGCTTCTTCTCCTACAATGAGCAGTTCTTC
CASSQGGSFFSYNEQFF
>TRBV7-9|-|TRBJ1-2|-
TGTGCCAGCAGCTTAAACAGTGTTTATGGCTACACCTTC
CASSLNSVYGYTF
>TRBV7-9|-|TRBJ2-3|-
TGTGCCAGCAGCTTAGCGGAGGGTACTCCGAGCACAGATACGCAGTATTTT
CASSLAEGTPSTDTQYF
>TRBV30|-|TRBJ1-4|-
TGTGCCTTCAAGACATTAACTGAAAAACTGTTTTTT
CAFKTLTEKLFF
>TRBV28|-|TRBJ1-3|-
TGTGCCAGCAGTGCAGTCGGAGGGTACTCTGGAAACACCATATATTTT
CASSAVGGYSGNTIYF
>TRBV7-3|TRBD2|TRBJ2-1|-
TGTGCCAGCAGCTTGAGGCTAGCGGACTACAATGAGCAGTTCTTC
CASSLRLADYNEQFF
>TRBV19|TRBD2|TRBJ2-1|-
TGTGCCAGTAGTATAGAGGAGTGGCGGGGGGCCTACAATGAGCAGTTCTTC
CASSIEEWRGAYNEQFF
>TRBV7-2|TRBD1|TRBJ1-2|-
TGTGCCAGCAGCCCCTTCGCTGAGGGGGCTAGAGGCTACACCTTC
CASSPFAEGARGYTF
>TRBV5-4|-|TRBJ1-2|-
TGTGCCAGCAGCTTGGAGCAGGGTTTCTATGGCTACACCTTC
CASSLEQGFYGYTF
>TRBV9|TRBD1|TRBJ2-1|-
TGTGCCAGCAGCGCCAACAGGGGGTTGGCCTACAATGAGCAGTTCTTC
CASSANRGLAYNEQFF
>TRBV5-1|-|TRBJ1-4|-
TGCGCCAGCAATACCGGACACGCAACTAATGAAAAACTGTTTTTT
CASNTGHATNEKLFF
>TRBV27|TRBD1|TRBJ1-3|-
TGTGCCAGCGCGACAGGGGGCCCTGGAAACACCATATATTTT
CASATGGPGNTIYF
>TRBV19|TRBD2|TRBJ2-7|-
TGTGCCAGTAGTATGGTAAGCGGGAGTTCCTACGAGCAGTACTTC
CASSMVSGSSYEQYF
>TRBV19|TRBD1|TRBJ1-1|-
TGTGCCAGTCTGGACAGGGGGCTTTATACTGAAGCTTTCTTT
CASLDRGLYTEAFF
>TRBV7-9|-|TRBJ1-2|-
TGTGCCAGCAGCGTAGATAATACAGGCTATGGCTACACCTTC
CASSVDNTGYGYTF
>TRBV18|-|TRBJ2-1|once
TGTGCCAGCTCAACGACAGCTCAGGACAATGAGCAGTTCTTC
CASSTTAQDNEQFF
>TRBV6-1|-|TRBJ2-5|-
TGTGCCAGCGGCCGCGGGATCGGAGAGACCCAGTACTTC
CASGRGIGETQYF
>TRBV11-1|TRBD2|TRBJ2-1|-
TGTGCCAGCAGCTTAGACGGGGAGGGTGAGCAGTTCTTC
CASSLDGEGEQFF
>TRBV15|TRBD2|TRBJ2-1|-
TGTGCCACCAGCAGAGGGTCTAGCGGGACCGACAATGAGCAGTTCTTC
CATSRGSSGTDNEQFF
>TRBV11-3|TRBD1|TRBJ2-7|-
TGTGCCAGCAGCCGCCGACAGGGGAGTCAATACGAGCAGTACTTC
CASSRRQGSQYEQYF
>TRBV23-1|TRBD1|TRBJ2-2|-
TGCGCCAGCAGTCAATCGACTCCCCGGGACAGGGGTTGGGGGGAGCTGTTTTTT
CASSQSTPRDRGWGELFF
>TRBV6-5|TRBD2|TRBJ2-5|-
TGTGCCAGCAGTGACTGGACTAGCGGGTGGGAGACCCAGTACTTC
CASSDWTSGWETQYF
>TRBV6-5|TRBD1|TRBJ1-2|once
TGTGCCAGCAGTCCGACAGGGGGGCTTGGCTACACCTTC
CASSPTGGLGYTF
>TRBV10-1|-|TRBJ2-7|-
TGCGCCAGCAGTGAGTTGTATGGGGAGAAACACCTCTACGAGCAGTACTTC
CASSELYGEKHLYEQYF
>TRBV5-1|TRBD2|TRBJ2-1|-
TGCGCCAGCAGCTCCCAACGACTAGCGGGAGGCTCCTACAATGAGCAGTTCTTC
CASSSQRLAGGSYNEQFF
>TRBV11-2|-|TRBJ2-7|once
TGTGCCAGCAGCTCCAACTCCGGGGGGCTCGAGCAGTACTTC
CASSSNSGGLEQYF
>TRBV27|TRBD2|TRBJ2-7|-
TGTGCCAGCAGTTTAAGGATCGCGGGGGGAGGCGAGCAGTACTTC
CASSLRIAGGGEQYF
>TRBV28|-|TRBJ2-2|-
TGTGCCAGCAGACCCGACAGGTCCCCCGGGGAGCTGTTTTTT
CASRPDRSPGELFF
>TRBV2|TRBD1|TRBJ1-3|-
TGTGCCAGCTCCCAGGGGGCTGGAAACACCATATATTTT
CASSQGAGNTIYF
>TRBV6-4|TRBD2|TRBJ2-1|-
TGTGCCAGCAGCCCTGATTGGGGACTAGCCAGGGGCGACAATGAGCAGTTCTTC
CASSPDWGLARGDNEQFF
>TRBV19|TRBD2|TRBJ2-7|-
TGTGCCAGTAGTAGAGGGACTAGCGGGAGATACGAGCAGTACTTC
CASSRGTSGRYEQYF
>TRBV20-1|TRBD1|TRBJ1-2|once
TGCAGTGCCTGGACAGGGGATGGCTACACCTTC
CSAWTGDGYTF
>TRBV9|-|TRBJ2-1|-
TGTGCCAGCAGCGTAGGGGTAGTAGCGGTATACAATGAGCAGTTCTTC
CASSVGVVAVYNEQFF
>TRBV19|-|TRBJ2-1|-
TGTGCCAGTAGTATAGATCCGCGGCCCGGCAGGGCCTATGAGCGGTTCTTC
CASSIDPRPGRAYERFF
>TRBV6-1|-|TRBJ2-1|-
TGTGCCAGCAAAATACAGGGAAGTATGAATGAGCAGTTCTTC
CASKIQGSMNEQFF
>TRBV14|-|TRBJ1-5|once
TGTGCCAGCAGCCAATCCGGGGATCAGCCCCAGCATTTT
CASSQSGDQPQHF
>TRBV6-5|-|TRBJ2-3|-
TGTGCCAGCAGTTACGGGGCCGGCCAGCCAGATACGCAGTATTTT
CASSYGAGQPDTQYF
>TRBV6-6|TRBD2|TRBJ2-5|-
TGTGCCAGCAGTTACGGGGCGGGAGTAGAGACCCAGTACTTC
CASSYGAGVETQYF
>TRBV29-1|TRBD2|TRBJ2-2|-
TGCAGCGCCTCTAGCGGGAGGCAAACCGGGGAGCTGTTTTTT
CSASSGRQTGELFF